This T cell receptor beta chain originates from a study of blood T cell repertoires in COVID-19. The wider study: Both acute and convalescent COVID-19 samples were obtained from the United States, Italy and Spain.

Original methodology: The authors estimated nucleated cell counts from reference gene primer amplification. The assay was immunoSEQ multiplex PCR, and TCRdb's table has in-frame clones only and misses some. Clonal size and the V and J genes are those of that table, whereas D and trimming came from the DNA. The profile shows some 150,000 clones, roughly 87% of them singletons. CDR3 length equals 15 residues. Germline CDR1 and CDR2: LGHDT and YNNKEL (reference sequence). V dropped 0 bases and J dropped 4 bases, with 11 bases sitting between them. The sequence was obtained from a woman aged 55-75 years who had recovered from COVID-19. The chain recombines TRBV3-1 (or the pseudogene TRBV3-2) with TRBJ2-3, with a tentative D call TRBD1 (5 bases). Sequenced input: peripheral blood. The CDR3: CASSQDWGNADTQYF. In DNA, the CDR3 is TGTGCCAGCAGCCAAGATTGGGGCAATGCAGATACGCAGTATTTT.